This T cell receptor (beta chain) was obtained from a study of cytomegalovirus exposure and HLA in healthy donors. The overall study: Early release data held around 80 million unique TCRs from HLA-typed donors. Falling in the Caucasian-associated ancestry cluster were roughly 80% of approximately 410 genotyped donors. General observations from the study: An analysis was carried out later, and it reportedly showed fewer N-insertions in an Asian-associated ancestry cluster than the approximately 670-donor mean.

This CDR3 spans 15 amino acids. Germline loops: CDR1 KGHSH, CDR2 LQKENI. Trimming cost V 2 bases and J 2 bases; bases outside gene matches: 5. When sampled, the donors appeared nominally healthy, though they likely had unrecorded immune exposures. This clone was observed a few times. What it binds is not known. The PCR used 60 Vbeta and 13 Jbeta primers. Sequencing was performed with immunoSEQ multiplex PCR; in TCRdb, only in-frame clones are kept and a portion is missing. The sample consists of 84,000 or so clones, around 82% of them appearing once. The sequence was collected from a man aged 50 to 60 in good health and CMV-seronegative. The sequenced sample consisted of PBMCs. The gene calls are TRBV18 and TRBJ2-5, with 7 nucleotides matching TRBD2. The CDR3 protein is CASSPSASGQETQYF. CDR3 bases: TGTGCCAGCTCACCATCGGCTAGCGGACAAGAGACCCAGTACTTC.